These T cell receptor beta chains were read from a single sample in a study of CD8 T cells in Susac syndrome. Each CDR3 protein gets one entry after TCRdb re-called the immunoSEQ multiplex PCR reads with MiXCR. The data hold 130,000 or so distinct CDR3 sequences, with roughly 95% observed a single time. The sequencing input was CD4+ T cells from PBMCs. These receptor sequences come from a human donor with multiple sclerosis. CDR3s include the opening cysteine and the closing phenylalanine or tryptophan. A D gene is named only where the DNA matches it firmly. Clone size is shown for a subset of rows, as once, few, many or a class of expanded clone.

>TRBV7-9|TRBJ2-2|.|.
CASSLRRANTGELFF
TGTGCCAGCAGCTTGCGCAGGGCGAACACCGGGGAGCTGTTTTTT
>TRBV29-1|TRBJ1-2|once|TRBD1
CSVGQGSNYGYTF
TGCAGCGTGGGACAGGGCTCTAACTATGGCTACACCTTC
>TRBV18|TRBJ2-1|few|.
CASSGRYNEQFF
TGTGCCAGCTCGGGGAGGTACAATGAGCAGTTCTTC
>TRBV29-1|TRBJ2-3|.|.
CSVDGAGADTQYF
TGCAGCGTTGACGGGGCAGGAGCCGATACGCAGTATTTT
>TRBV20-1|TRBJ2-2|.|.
CSASVGIRTGELFF
TGCAGTGCTAGTGTGGGAATTCGAACCGGGGAGCTGTTTTTT
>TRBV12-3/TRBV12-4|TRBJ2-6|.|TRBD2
CASTWGGTGANVLTF
TGTGCCAGCACCTGGGGAGGGACCGGGGCCAACGTCCTGACTTTC
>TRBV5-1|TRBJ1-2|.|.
CASSLAPGGYTF
TGCGCCAGCAGCTTGGCCCCAGGTGGCTACACCTTC
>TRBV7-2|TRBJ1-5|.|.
CASSKDGFNNQPQHF
TGTGCCAGCAGCAAGGACGGGTTCAACAATCAGCCCCAGCATTTT
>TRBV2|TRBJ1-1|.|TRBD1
CASTRDRVNTEAFF
TGTGCCAGCACCAGGGACAGGGTGAACACTGAAGCTTTCTTT
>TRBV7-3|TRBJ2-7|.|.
CASSLGARYEQYF
TGTGCCAGCAGCTTGGGAGCACGCTACGAGCAGTACTTC
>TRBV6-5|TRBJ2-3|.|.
CASSQENTDTQYF
TGTGCCAGCAGTCAGGAAAACACAGATACGCAGTATTTT
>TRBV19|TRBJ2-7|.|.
CASSTISPYEQYF
TGTGCCAGTAGTACCATCAGTCCCTACGAGCAGTACTTC
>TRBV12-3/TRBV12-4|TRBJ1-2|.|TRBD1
CASSPSGTGTYGYTF
TGTGCCAGCAGTCCCTCTGGGACAGGCACCTATGGCTACACCTTC
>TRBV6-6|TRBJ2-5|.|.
CASSPDETQYF
TGTGCCAGCAGTCCAGATGAGACCCAGTACTTC
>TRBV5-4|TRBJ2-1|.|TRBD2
CASSTEAGNSYNEQFF
TGTGCCAGCAGCACCGAAGCGGGGAACTCCTACAATGAGCAGTTCTTC
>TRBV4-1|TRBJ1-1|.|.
CASSHATARNTEAFF
TGCGCCAGCAGCCATGCGACAGCCCGAAACACTGAAGCTTTCTTT
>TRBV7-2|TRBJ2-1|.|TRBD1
CASSREPTGQGSYNEQFF
TGTGCCAGCAGCCGGGAACCGACGGGACAGGGGTCCTACAATGAGCAGTTCTTC
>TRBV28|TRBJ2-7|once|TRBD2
CASRSLAAGEYEQYF
TGTGCCAGCAGATCTTTAGCGGCGGGAGAGTACGAGCAGTACTTC
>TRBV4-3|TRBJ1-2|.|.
CASSQVSGSYGYTF
TGCGCCAGCAGCCAAGTTTCGGGTTCCTATGGCTACACCTTC
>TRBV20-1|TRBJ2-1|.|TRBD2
CSARSVLAGGLFSYNEQFF
TGCAGTGCTAGATCCGTTTTAGCGGGGGGCCTATTCTCCTACAATGAGCAGTTCTTC
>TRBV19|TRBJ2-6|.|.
CATGTGNSGANVLTF
TGTGCCACCGGAACAGGAAACTCTGGGGCCAACGTCCTGACTTTC
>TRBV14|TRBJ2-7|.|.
CASSRGGKISYEQYF
TGTGCCAGCAGCCGGGGGGGCAAAATCTCCTACGAGCAGTACTTC